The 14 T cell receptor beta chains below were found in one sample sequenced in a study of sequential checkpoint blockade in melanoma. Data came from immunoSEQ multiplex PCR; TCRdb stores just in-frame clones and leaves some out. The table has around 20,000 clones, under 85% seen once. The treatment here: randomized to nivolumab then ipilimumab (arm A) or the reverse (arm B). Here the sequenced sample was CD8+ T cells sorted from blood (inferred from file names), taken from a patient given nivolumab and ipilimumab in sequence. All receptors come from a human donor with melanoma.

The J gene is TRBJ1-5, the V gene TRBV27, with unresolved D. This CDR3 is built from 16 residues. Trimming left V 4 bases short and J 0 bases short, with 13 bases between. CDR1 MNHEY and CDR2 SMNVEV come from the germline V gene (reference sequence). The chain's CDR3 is CASSSGPYFSNQPQHF. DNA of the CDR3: TGTGCCAGCAGTTCTGGGCCGTACTTTAGCAATCAGCCCCAGCATTTT.

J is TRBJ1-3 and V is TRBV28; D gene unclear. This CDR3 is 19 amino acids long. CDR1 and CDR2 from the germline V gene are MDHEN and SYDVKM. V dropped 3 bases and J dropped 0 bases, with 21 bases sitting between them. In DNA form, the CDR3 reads TGTGCCAGCAGTTTTCCATTTCCCTCCCGTTCCAGCTCTGGAAACACCATATATTTT. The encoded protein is CASSFPFPSRSSSGNTIYF.

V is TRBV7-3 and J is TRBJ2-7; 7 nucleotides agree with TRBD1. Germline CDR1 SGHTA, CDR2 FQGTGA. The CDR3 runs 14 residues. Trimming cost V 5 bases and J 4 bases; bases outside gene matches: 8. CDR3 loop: CASSQGQLVYEQYF. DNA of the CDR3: TGTGCCAGCAGCCAGGGACAGCTGGTATACGAGCAGTACTTC.

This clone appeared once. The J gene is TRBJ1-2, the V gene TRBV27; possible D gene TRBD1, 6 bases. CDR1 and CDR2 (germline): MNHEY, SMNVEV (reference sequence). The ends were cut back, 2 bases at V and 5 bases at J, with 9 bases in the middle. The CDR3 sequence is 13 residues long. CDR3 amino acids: CASSLTGKYGYTF. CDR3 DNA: TGTGCCAGCAGTTTAACAGGGAAATATGGCTACACCTTC.

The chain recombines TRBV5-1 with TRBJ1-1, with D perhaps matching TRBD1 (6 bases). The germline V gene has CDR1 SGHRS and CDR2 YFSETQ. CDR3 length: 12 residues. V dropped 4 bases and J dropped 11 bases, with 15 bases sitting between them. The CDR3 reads CASSTDSLEAFF. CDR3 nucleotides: TGCGCCAGCAGCACGGACAGTTTAGAGGCTTTCTTT. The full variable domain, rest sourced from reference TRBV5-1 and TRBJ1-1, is KAGVTQTPRYLIKTRGQQVTLSCSPISGHRSVSWYQQTPGQGLQFLFEYFSETQRNKGNFPGRFSGRQFSNSRSEMNVSTLELGDSALYLCASSTDSLEAFFGQGTRLTVV.

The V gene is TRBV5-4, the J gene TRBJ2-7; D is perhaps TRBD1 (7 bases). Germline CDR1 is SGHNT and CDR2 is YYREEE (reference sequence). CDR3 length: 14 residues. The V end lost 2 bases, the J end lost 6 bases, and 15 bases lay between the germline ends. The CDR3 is CASSFWQGGVEQYF. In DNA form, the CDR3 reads TGTGCCAGCAGCTTTTGGCAGGGGGGAGTCGAGCAGTACTTC.

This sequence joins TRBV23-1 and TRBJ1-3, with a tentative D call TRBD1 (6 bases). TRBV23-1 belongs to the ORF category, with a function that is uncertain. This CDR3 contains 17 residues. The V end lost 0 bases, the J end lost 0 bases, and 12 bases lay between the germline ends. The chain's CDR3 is CASSQSQRDNSGNTIYF. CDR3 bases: TGCGCCAGCAGTCAATCCCAACGGGACAACTCTGGAAACACCATATATTTT.

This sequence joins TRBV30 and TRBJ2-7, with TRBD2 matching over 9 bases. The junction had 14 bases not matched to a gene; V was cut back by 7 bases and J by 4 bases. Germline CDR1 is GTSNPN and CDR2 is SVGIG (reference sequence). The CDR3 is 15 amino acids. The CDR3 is CAYGGSRLAAYEQYF. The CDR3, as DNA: TGTGCCTATGGCGGTTCGCGACTAGCGGCATACGAGCAGTACTTC.

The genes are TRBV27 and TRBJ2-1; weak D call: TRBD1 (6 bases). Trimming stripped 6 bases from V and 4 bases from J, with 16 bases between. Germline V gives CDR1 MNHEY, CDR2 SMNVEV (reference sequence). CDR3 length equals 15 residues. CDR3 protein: CASSQRSTGYNEQFF. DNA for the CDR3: TGTGCCAGCAGCCAACGTTCGACAGGATACAATGAGCAGTTCTTC.

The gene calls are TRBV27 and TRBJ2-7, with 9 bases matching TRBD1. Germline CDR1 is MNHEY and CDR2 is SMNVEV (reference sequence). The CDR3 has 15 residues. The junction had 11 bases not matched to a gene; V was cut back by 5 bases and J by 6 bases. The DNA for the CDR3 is TGTGCCAGCAGTCAGGGGACAGGGACTTTCTCCGAGCAGTACTTC. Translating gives CASSQGTGTFSEQYF.

The CDR3 DNA reads TGTGCCAGCAGTACGACCGGAGATCAGCCCCAGCATTTT. Amino acids: CASSTTGDQPQHF. V gene TRBV28 combines with J gene TRBJ1-5; D unclear. Germline V lookup: CDR1 MDHEN, CDR2 SYDVKM. V lost 5 bases, J lost 5 bases, and 10 bases lay in between. This CDR3 has 13 amino acids.

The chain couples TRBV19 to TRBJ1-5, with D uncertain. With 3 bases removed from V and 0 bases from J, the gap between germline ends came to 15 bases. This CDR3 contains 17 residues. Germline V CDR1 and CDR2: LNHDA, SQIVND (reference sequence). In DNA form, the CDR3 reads TGTGCCAGTAGTATCTTAATTCAGGAGGATAGCAATCAGCCCCAGCATTTT. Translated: CASSILIQEDSNQPQHF.

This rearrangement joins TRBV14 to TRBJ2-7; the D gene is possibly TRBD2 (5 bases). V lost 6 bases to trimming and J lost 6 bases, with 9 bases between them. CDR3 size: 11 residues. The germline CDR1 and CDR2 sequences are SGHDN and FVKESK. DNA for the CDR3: TGTGCCAGCAGTCCAGGAGGCGAGCAGTACTTC. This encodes CASSPGGEQYF.

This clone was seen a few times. CDR3 amino acids: CASSGRTAYGYTF. The CDR3 DNA follows: TGTGCCAGCAGTGGTCGGACAGCCTATGGCTACACCTTC. The V call is TRBV25-1, the J call TRBJ1-2; D perhaps matches TRBD1 (6 bases). The CDR3 spans 13 residues. V was cut by 4 bases and J by 4 bases, with 10 bases left in between. CDR1 is MGHDK and CDR2 is SYGVNS in the germline V gene.